A single sample is the source of the 26 T cell receptor beta chains below, sequenced in a study of T cell responses to AZD1222 COVID-19 vaccine. Clones were read by immunoSEQ multiplex PCR, and TCRdb kept only the in-frame ones, dropping some. The data hold around 100,000 clones, with about 87% observed a single time. Sequenced material: peripheral blood, taken on day 0 of AZD1222 vaccination. The receptors shown here come from an adult in good health.

Here the CDR3 DNA reads TGCGCCAGCAGCTTGCTGGGGAGCAATGGAAACACCATATATTTT. This translates into CASSLLGSNGNTIYF. The chain links TRBV5-1 to TRBJ1-3; no definite D call. The CDR3 sequence is 15 residues long. V was clipped by 1 base and J by 3 bases, with 11 bases between them. Germline CDR1 reads SGHRS; CDR2 reads YFSETQ.

The rearrangement links TRBV25-1 to TRBJ2-3; TRBD1 might be the D (8 bases). Germline CDR1 is MGHDK and CDR2 is SYGVNS. V lost 8 bases and J lost 2, with 14 bases in between. This CDR3 is built from 14 residues. The CDR3 DNA reads as TGTGCCAGCCGGGGGGACAGGATCACAGATACGCAGTATTTT. Encoded protein: CASRGDRITDTQYF.

This clone has a single count. This rearrangement joins TRBV4-1 to TRBJ2-7; TRBD1 matches 9 bases. V shed 1 base, J shed 2 bases, and the junction held 6 bases outside the gene matches. The CDR3 runs to 16 residues. Germline V lookup: CDR1 MGHRA, CDR2 YSYEKL. In DNA form, the CDR3 reads TGCGCCAGCAGCCAAGGAGGGGACAGGGCTACCTACGAGCAGTACTTC. This encodes CASSQGGDRATYEQYF.

This clone was seen just once. The rearrangement links TRBV7-9 to TRBJ1-2, with D uncertain. There are 13 residues in the CDR3. From germline, CDR1 is SEHNR and CDR2 FQNEAQ (reference sequence). Trimming pared 2 bases from V and 3 bases from J, leaving 7 bases between. The CDR3 sequence is CASSLRADYGYTF. CDR3 coding DNA: TGTGCCAGCAGCTTAAGGGCAGACTATGGCTACACCTTC.

The chain recombines TRBV6-2 or TRBV6-3 with TRBJ2-1; 10 bases map to TRBD1. V was pared by 6 bases and J by 7 bases, with 15 bases of the junction left unmatched. CDR1 and CDR2 from the germline V gene are MNHEY and SVGEGT. The CDR3 spans 17 residues. In nucleotides, the CDR3 is TGTGCCAGCAGCTCCGGGACAGGGGTCCCGTTAGGGAATGAGCAGTTCTTC. Translation: CASSSGTGVPLGNEQFF.

CDR3 sequence reads: CASSETGTGGPDTQYF. In DNA form, the CDR3 reads TGTGCCAGCTCGGAAACCGGGACAGGGGGACCAGATACGCAGTATTTT. The rearrangement joins TRBV18 to TRBJ2-3; 11 bases align to TRBD1. Unmatched junction bases numbered 9, after V lost 6 bases and J lost 4 bases. This CDR3 comprises 16 residues. CDR1 is KGHSH and CDR2 is LQKENI in the germline V gene. Full variable domain (rest looked up from reference TRBV18 and TRBJ2-3): NAGVMQNPRHLVRRRGQEARLRCSPMKGHSHVYWYRQLPEEGLKFMVYLQKENIIDESGMPKERFSAEFPKEGPSILRIQQVVRGDSAAYFCASSETGTGGPDTQYFGPGTRLTVL.

The rearrangement links TRBV5-1 to TRBJ1-4, with a tentative D call TRBD1 (5 bases). The CDR3 consists of 16 residues. Trimming left V 4 bases short and J 0 bases short, with 13 bases between. The germline gives CDR1 SGHRS, CDR2 YFSETQ. This chain's CDR3 is CASSPSWTSTNEKLFF. The CDR3 DNA reads as TGCGCCAGCAGCCCTTCATGGACATCAACTAATGAAAAACTGTTTTTT.

The rearrangement links TRBV5-1 to TRBJ1-1, with a tentative D call TRBD1 (5 bases). The CDR3 runs 13 residues. With 2 bases removed from V and 4 bases from J, the gap between germline ends came to 9 bases. The germline gives CDR1 SGHRS, CDR2 YFSETQ. The CDR3 sequence is CASSFAGLTEAFF. In DNA, the CDR3 is TGCGCCAGCAGCTTCGCAGGGCTCACTGAAGCTTTCTTT.

The chain carries TRBV29-1 and TRBJ1-1; unclear D gene. Trimming pared 7 bases from V and 4 bases from J, leaving 13 bases between. CDR3 length: 12 residues. Germline V CDR1 and CDR2: SQVTM, ANQGSEA. For the CDR3, the DNA is TGCAGCGGGAGGAAAGGGCTCACTGAAGCTTTCTTT. Protein: CSGRKGLTEAFF.

The V and J genes are TRBV29-1 and TRBJ1-4, with a possible D match to TRBD1 (5 bases). The CDR3 sequence is 12 residues long. Germline V gene sequence: CDR1 SQVTM, CDR2 ANQGSEA. V lost 6 bases, J lost 0 bases, and 5 bases lay in between. Here the CDR3 reads CSVGATNEKLFF. CDR3 DNA sequence: TGCAGCGTAGGGGCAACTAATGAAAAACTGTTTTTT.

V is TRBV27 and J is TRBJ1-2; D unclear. V was shortened by 6 bases and J by 7 bases, with 21 bases between the two germline ends. This CDR3 contains 15 residues. Germline lookup yields CDR1 MNHEY and CDR2 SMNVEV (reference sequence). CDR3 sequence: CASSEVMTSLFGYTF. Here the CDR3 DNA reads TGTGCCAGCAGCGAGGTTATGACGTCGCTATTTGGCTACACCTTC.

This clone has a single count. The chain recombines TRBV4-3 with TRBJ2-2; maybe TRBD1 (5 bases). The V end lost 0 bases, the J end lost 0 bases, and 5 bases lay between the germline ends. The CDR3 has 15 residues. CDR1 is LGHNA and CDR2 is YSLEER in the germline V gene. The CDR3 loop is CASSQEGPNTGELFF. CDR3 bases: TGCGCCAGCAGCCAAGAGGGGCCGAACACCGGGGAGCTGTTTTTT.

CDR3 loop: CASSPSGLPGKLFF. CDR3 nucleotides: TGTGCCAGCAGCCCCAGTGGGTTACCTGGAAAACTGTTTTTT. This sequence joins TRBV3-1 (or the pseudogene TRBV3-2) and TRBJ1-4; D is uncertain. Germline V gives CDR1 LGHDT, CDR2 YNNKEL (reference sequence). CDR3 size: 14 residues. V was clipped by 4 bases and J by 10 bases, with 16 bases between them.

The rearrangement links TRBV7-2 to TRBJ2-2; tentatively, D is TRBD2 (6 bases). The length of the CDR3 is 13 residues. The germline gives CDR1 SGHTA, CDR2 FQGNSA. Trimming left V 5 bases short and J 5 bases short, with 9 bases between. Written as DNA, the CDR3 is TGTGCCAGCAGCGGGACTCGGACCGGGGAGCTGTTTTTT. This sequence encodes CASSGTRTGELFF. Based on the CDR3 plus reference TRBV7-2 and TRBJ2-2, the full variable domain is GAGVSQSPSNKVTEKGKDVELRCDPISGHTALYWYRQSLGQGLEFLIYFQGNSAPDKSGLPSDRFSAERTGGSVSTLTIQRTQQEDSAVYLCASSGTRTGELFFGEGSRLTVL.

On this clone: This CDR3 is also generated by other DNA sequences in the sample. The chain uses TRBV9 and TRBJ2-2, with 15 nucleotides matching TRBD2. This CDR3 spans 17 amino acids. The V segment lost 2 bases and the J segment 1 base; nucleotides outside the gene matches: 0. Looked up from germline, CDR1 is SGDLS and CDR2 is YYNGEE. CDR3 sequence (DNA): TGTGCCAGCAGCGTGGGACTAGCGGGGGGGAACACCGGGGAGCTGTTTTTT. The encoded protein is CASSVGLAGGNTGELFF. The variable domain in full, with the rest retrieved from reference TRBV9 and TRBJ2-2, is DSGVTQTPKHLITATGQRVTLRCSPRSGDLSVYWYQQSLDQGLQFLIQYYNGEERAKGNILERFSAQQFPDLHSELNLSSLELGDSALYFCASSVGLAGGNTGELFFGEGSRLTVL.

V and J are TRBV4-1 and TRBJ1-5; D possibly corresponds to TRBD1 (5 bases). The CDR3 contains 15 residues. The V end was cut by 4 bases, the J end by 5 bases, with 15 bases between. Germline lookup yields CDR1 MGHRA and CDR2 YSYEKL. The CDR3 loop is CASSPAGQGDQPQHF. The CDR3, as DNA: TGCGCCAGCAGCCCCGCAGGCCAGGGCGATCAGCCCCAGCATTTT.

This clone was observed a handful of times. The chain has TRBV7-9 and TRBJ2-7; D uncertain. This CDR3 is 13 amino acids long. Germline V gene lookup returns CDR1 SEHNR and CDR2 FQNEAQ (reference sequence). Trimming removed 2 bases from V and 7 bases from J, with 12 bases in between. This CDR3 reads CASSLNTVAEQYF. The CDR3 DNA is TGTGCCAGCAGCTTAAACACAGTAGCTGAGCAGTACTTC.

The chain links TRBV29-1 to TRBJ1-1; a weak D match, TRBD1 (6 bases). The CDR3 covers 13 residues. The V end lost 4 bases, the J end lost 0 bases, and 9 bases lay between the germline ends. Germline V gives CDR1 SQVTM, CDR2 ANQGSEA. The CDR3 coding sequence is TGCAGCGTTGGACAGGTTCTGAACACTGAAGCTTTCTTT. Its protein is CSVGQVLNTEAFF.

The V gene is TRBV12-3 or TRBV12-4, the J gene TRBJ2-5; no reliable D call. The CDR3 is 11 residues long. Deletions cut 5 bases from V and 5 bases from J, with 6 bases between. The CDR3 DNA reads TGTGCCAGCAGTCCCAGGGAGACCCAGTACTTC. As protein: CASSPRETQYF.

The rearrangement uses TRBV2 and TRBJ2-1; perhaps TRBD1 as D (5 bases). The CDR3 spans 12 residues. Germline-derived CDR1 and CDR2 are SNHLY and FYNNEI. Trimming took off 6 bases at V and 5 bases at J, with 8 bases between the two ends. The CDR3 sequence: CASRGLHNEQFF. The CDR3 region has the DNA TGTGCCAGCAGGGGGCTTCACAATGAGCAGTTCTTC.

This chain links TRBV3-1 (or the pseudogene TRBV3-2) with TRBJ2-7; TRBD2 aligns across 7 bases. Germline V gene lookup returns CDR1 LGHDT and CDR2 YNNKEL (reference sequence). Trimming cost V 0 bases and J 1 base; bases outside gene matches: 18. The CDR3 has 20 residues. The CDR3 nucleotides read TGTGCCAGCAGCCAAGATGCCCGGGCGGGAGAAGGGGTAGCGTCCTACGAGCAGTACTTC. Encoded protein: CASSQDARAGEGVASYEQYF.

The chain uses TRBV6-5 and TRBJ1-5, with a weak D call TRBD1 (6 bases). V was clipped by 4 bases and J by 3 bases, with 13 bases between them. CDR3 length: 15 amino acids. Germline assignment: CDR1 MNHEY and CDR2 SVGAGI. In DNA form, the CDR3 reads TGTGCCAGCAGTTGGGGGGCAGGGCTCAATCAGCCCCAGCATTTT. As protein: CASSWGAGLNQPQHF.

Here the CDR3 DNA reads TGTGCCAGTACCAAACTGGGGGGGAACACTGAAGCTTTCTTT. Translated, it gives CASTKLGGNTEAFF. The J gene is TRBJ1-1, the V gene TRBV19, with D maybe TRBD1 (5 bases). CDR1 and CDR2 from the germline V gene are LNHDA and SQIVND (reference sequence). V lost 7 bases to trimming and J lost 1 base, with 13 bases between them. The CDR3 is made up of 14 amino acids.

This clone was observed a handful of times. V and J are TRBV14 and TRBJ2-7; D might be TRBD1 or TRBD2, each matching 5 bases. V shed 5 bases and J shed 3 bases, with 11 bases lying between them. The CDR3 extends over 13 amino acids. CDR1 and CDR2 (germline): SGHDN, FVKESK. The CDR3 sequence: CASSSMGVYEQYF. DNA for the CDR3: TGTGCCAGCAGCAGCATGGGGGTCTACGAGCAGTACTTC.

This rearrangement joins TRBV4-2 to TRBJ2-7; D is undetermined. V lost 2 bases, J lost 0 bases, and 5 bases lay in between. This CDR3 is 13 amino acids long. In germline, CDR1 is LGHNA, CDR2 YNFKEQ. This CDR3 is CASSQPDSYEQYF. CDR3 nucleotide sequence: TGTGCCAGCAGCCAACCGGACTCCTACGAGCAGTACTTC.

The chain links TRBV7-2 to TRBJ2-7, with TRBD2 identical over 7 bases. Unmatched junction bases numbered 5, after V lost 5 bases and J lost 1 base. The CDR3 is 14 amino acids. Germline CDR1 SGHTA, CDR2 FQGNSA. The CDR3 DNA follows: TGTGCCAGCAGCCCAGCTAGCGGTTCCTACGAGCAGTACTTC. This translates into CASSPASGSYEQYF. Combining the CDR3 with reference TRBV7-2 and TRBJ2-7 gives the whole variable domain GAGVSQSPSNKVTEKGKDVELRCDPISGHTALYWYRQSLGQGLEFLIYFQGNSAPDKSGLPSDRFSAERTGGSVSTLTIQRTQQEDSAVYLCASSPASGSYEQYFGPGTRLTVT.